This is a list of T cell receptor beta chains from one sample in a study of early T cells in non-severe SARS-CoV-2 infection. Each CDR3 protein is one row after TCRdb ran MiXCR on the 5' RACE reads. The sample contains about 52,000 distinct CDR3 sequences, 8% to 10% of which appear only once. Source material: whole blood. The receptor source for this set is an adult who was a healthcare worker with PCR-confirmed SARS-CoV-2 infection or an uninfected control (not recorded which). Both conserved end residues are part of each CDR3.

v_gene | CDR3aa
TRBV20-1 | CRGQGDPEAFF
TRBV7-9 | CASSLESGFGTEAFF
TRBV6-1 | CASSGYPGYYNEQFF
TRBV20-1 | CSARDGNTQYF
TRBV27 | CASRVGTSTDTQYF
TRBV19 | CASSSLLYYNEQFF
TRBV11-2 | CASSSQQGFPEQYF
TRBV12-3/TRBV12-4 | CASSFLSDLRWAQYF
TRBV20-1 | CSATSPGASNQPQHF
TRBV9 | CASSTRRDGENSPLHF
TRBV11-2 | CASSLDLIFNEQFF
TRBV6-2/TRBV6-3 | CASSLVVHEQYF
TRBV2 | CASSEGHSNTEAFF
TRBV7-8 | CASSLAEAGTPLHF
TRBV5-4 | CASSQTLQSTDTQYF
TRBV5-4 | CASSPGLDRTGELFF
TRBV6-2/TRBV6-3 | CASARGAYEQYF
TRBV5-1 | CASSLAGQSDTQYF
TRBV15 | CATSRDRGISSTNSPLHF
TRBV2 | CASSEVRTDTQYF
TRBV18 | CASSPPQPSDTQYF
TRBV19 | CASTPGPGGKTQYF
TRBV19 | CASSNLAEGTDTQYF
TRBV20-1 | CSATSGVKTQYF
TRBV6-5 | CASREGRTNTEAFF
TRBV12-3/TRBV12-4 | CASRPGRGRYEQYF
TRBV6-4 | CASSDPEGTANQPQHF
TRBV24-1 | CATSDGPGSGYGYTF
TRBV4-3 | CASSEGDRVGYEQYF
TRBV2 | CASSTSAYGYTF
TRBV2 | CASSRQSYGYTF
TRBV29-1 | CSVEAGLAGASYEQYF
TRBV5-1 | CASSLTGGYTEAFF
TRBV4-2 | CASRPTPGLAYEQYF
TRBV7-6 | CASSLETGWNQPQHF
TRBV7-9 | CASQGQGALYEQFF
TRBV28 | CASSFPGGEQYF
TRBV10-3 | CASGQGADTQYF
TRBV28 | CASTRRGANRRGNTIYF
TRBV30 | CAWSAWTGGLTEAFF
TRBV18 | CASSPRRPGGQETQYF
TRBV6-5 | CASSSRSYEQYF
TRBV7-9 | CAIDRAKAFNEQFF
TRBV18 | CASSQGVDSPLHF
TRBV28 | CASTTGSSGNTIYF
TRBV7-2 | CASSTAGEGQPQHF
TRBV12-3/TRBV12-4 | CASSLVVGRGNTEAFF
TRBV28 | CASSLLQGDTQYF